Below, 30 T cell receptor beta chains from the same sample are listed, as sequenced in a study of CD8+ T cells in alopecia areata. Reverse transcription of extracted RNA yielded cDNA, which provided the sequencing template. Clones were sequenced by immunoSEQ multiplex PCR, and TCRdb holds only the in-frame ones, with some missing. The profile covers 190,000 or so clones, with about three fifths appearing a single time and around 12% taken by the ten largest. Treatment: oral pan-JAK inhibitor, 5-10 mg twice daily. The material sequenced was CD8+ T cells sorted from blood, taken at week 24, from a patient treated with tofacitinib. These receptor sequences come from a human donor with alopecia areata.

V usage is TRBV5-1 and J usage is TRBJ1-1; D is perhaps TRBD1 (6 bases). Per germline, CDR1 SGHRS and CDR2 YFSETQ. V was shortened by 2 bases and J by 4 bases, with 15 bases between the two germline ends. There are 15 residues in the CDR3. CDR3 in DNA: TGCGCCAGCAGCTTTCAGGGGTGGGAGACCACTGAAGCTTTCTTT. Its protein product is CASSFQGWETTEAFF.

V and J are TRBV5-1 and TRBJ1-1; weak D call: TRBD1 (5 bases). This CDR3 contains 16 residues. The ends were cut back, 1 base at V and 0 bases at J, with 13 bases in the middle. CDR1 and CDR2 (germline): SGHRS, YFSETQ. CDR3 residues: CASSLRQQLVNTEAFF. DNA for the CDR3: TGCGCCAGCAGCTTGAGACAGCAACTAGTGAACACTGAAGCTTTCTTT.

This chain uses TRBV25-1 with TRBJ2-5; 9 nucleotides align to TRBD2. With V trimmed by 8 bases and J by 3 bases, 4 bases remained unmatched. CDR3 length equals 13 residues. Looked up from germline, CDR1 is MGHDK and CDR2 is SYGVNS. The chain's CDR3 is CASWAGGKETQYF. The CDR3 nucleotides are TGTGCCAGCTGGGCGGGGGGGAAAGAGACCCAGTACTTC.

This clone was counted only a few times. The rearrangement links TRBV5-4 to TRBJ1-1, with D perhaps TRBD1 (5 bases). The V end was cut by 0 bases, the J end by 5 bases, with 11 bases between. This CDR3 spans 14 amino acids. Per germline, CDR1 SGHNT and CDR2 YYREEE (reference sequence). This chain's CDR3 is CASSLVQGTTEAFF. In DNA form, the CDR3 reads TGTGCCAGCAGCTTGGTTCAGGGTACGACTGAAGCTTTCTTT.

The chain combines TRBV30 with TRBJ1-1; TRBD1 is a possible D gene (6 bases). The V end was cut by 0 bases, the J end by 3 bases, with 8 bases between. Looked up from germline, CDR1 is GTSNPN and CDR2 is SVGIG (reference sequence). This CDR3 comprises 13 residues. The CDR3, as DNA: TGTGCCTGGAGTGTAGGGGGTTACACTGAAGCTTTCTTT. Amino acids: CAWSVGGYTEAFF. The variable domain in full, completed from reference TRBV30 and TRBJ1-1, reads SQTIHQWPATLVQPVGSPLSLECTVEGTSNPNLYWYRQAAGRGLQLLFYSVGIGQISSEVPQNLSASRPQDRQFILSSKKLLLSDSGFYLCAWSVGGYTEAFFGQGTRLTVV.

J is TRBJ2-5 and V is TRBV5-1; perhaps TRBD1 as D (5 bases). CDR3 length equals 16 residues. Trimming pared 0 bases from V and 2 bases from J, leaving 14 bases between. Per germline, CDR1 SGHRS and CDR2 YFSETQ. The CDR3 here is CASSLASDTPQETQYF. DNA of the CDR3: TGCGCCAGCAGCTTGGCCTCGGACACACCTCAAGAGACCCAGTACTTC.

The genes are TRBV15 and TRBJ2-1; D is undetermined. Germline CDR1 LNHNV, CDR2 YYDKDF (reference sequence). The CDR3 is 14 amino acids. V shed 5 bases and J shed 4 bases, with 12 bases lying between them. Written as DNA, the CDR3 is TGTGCCACCAGCCCCCCTTTGGTGTACAATGAGCAGTTCTTC. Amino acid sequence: CATSPPLVYNEQFF. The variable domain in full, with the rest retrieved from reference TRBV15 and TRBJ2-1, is DAMVIQNPRYQVTQFGKPVTLSCSQTLNHNVMYWYQQKSSQAPKLLFHYYDKDFNNEADTPDNFQSRRPNTSFCFLDIRSPGLGDTAMYLCATSPPLVYNEQFFGPGTRLTVL.

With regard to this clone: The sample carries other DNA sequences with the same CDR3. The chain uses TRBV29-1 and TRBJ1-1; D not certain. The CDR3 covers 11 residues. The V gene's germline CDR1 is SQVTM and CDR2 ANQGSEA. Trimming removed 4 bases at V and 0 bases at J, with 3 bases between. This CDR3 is CSVVLNTEAFF. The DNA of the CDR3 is TGCAGCGTTGTCTTGAACACTGAAGCTTTCTTT.

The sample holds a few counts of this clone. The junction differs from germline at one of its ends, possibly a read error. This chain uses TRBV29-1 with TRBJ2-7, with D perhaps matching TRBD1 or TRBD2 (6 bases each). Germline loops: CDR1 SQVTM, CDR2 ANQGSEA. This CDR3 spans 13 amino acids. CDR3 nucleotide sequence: TGCAGCGTCGAAGGGGGGTATTCCTACGAGCAGTACTTC. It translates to CSVEGGYSYEQYF.

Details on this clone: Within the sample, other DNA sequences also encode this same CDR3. For the CDR3, the DNA is TGCGCCAGCAGCCCCGGACAGGGTTCCTACGAGCAGTACTTC. As protein: CASSPGQGSYEQYF. The genes are TRBV5-1 and TRBJ2-7, with TRBD1 matching 8 bases. Trimming removed 4 bases from V and 1 base from J; junction bases left unmatched: 4. From germline, CDR1 is SGHRS and CDR2 YFSETQ. The CDR3 is made up of 14 amino acids.

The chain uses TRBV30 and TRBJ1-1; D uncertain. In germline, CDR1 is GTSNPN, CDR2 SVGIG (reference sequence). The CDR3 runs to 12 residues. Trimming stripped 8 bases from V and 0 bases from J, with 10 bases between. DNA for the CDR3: TGTGCCGGAACTTCCATGAACACTGAAGCTTTCTTT. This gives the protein CAGTSMNTEAFF.

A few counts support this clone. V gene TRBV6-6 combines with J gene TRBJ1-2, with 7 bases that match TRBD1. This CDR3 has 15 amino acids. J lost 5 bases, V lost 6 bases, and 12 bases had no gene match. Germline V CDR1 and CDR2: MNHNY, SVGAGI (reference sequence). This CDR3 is CASRNVRGQIYGYTF. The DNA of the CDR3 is TGTGCCAGCAGGAACGTAAGGGGACAGATATATGGCTACACCTTC.

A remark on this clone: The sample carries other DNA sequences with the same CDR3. In nucleotides, the CDR3 is TGCAGCGTCCCGGACAGGGAGGATGGCTACACCTTC. The encoded protein is CSVPDREDGYTF. This sequence joins TRBV29-1 and TRBJ1-2, with 8 positions matching TRBD1. The length of the CDR3 is 12 residues. With V trimmed by 6 bases and J by 6 bases, 6 bases remained unmatched. Germline V lookup: CDR1 SQVTM, CDR2 ANQGSEA. Looking up the rest from reference TRBV29-1 and TRBJ1-2 gives the full variable domain: SAVISQKPSRDICQRGTSLTIQCQVDSQVTMMFWYRQQPGQSLTLIATANQGSEATYESGFVIDKFPISRPNLTFSTLTVSNMSPEDSSIYLCSVPDREDGYTFGSGTRLTVV.

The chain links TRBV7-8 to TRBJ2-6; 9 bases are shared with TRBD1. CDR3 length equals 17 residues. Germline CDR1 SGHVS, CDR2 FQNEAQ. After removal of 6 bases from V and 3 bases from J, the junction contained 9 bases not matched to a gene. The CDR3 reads CASSSSRTGVGANVLTF. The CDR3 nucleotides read TGTGCCAGCAGTTCTAGCCGGACAGGGGTTGGGGCCAACGTCCTGACTTTC.

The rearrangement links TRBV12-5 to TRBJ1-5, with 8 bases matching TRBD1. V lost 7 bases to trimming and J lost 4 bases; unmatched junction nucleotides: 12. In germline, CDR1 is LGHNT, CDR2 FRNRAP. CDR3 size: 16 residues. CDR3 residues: CASDLFTQGENQPQHF. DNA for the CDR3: TGTGCTAGTGACTTATTTACACAGGGGGAAAATCAGCCCCAGCATTTT.

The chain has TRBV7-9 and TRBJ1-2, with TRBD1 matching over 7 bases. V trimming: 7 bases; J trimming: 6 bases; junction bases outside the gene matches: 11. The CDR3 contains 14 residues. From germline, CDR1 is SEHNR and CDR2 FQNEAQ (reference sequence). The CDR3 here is CASTVTGDPDGYTF. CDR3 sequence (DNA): TGTGCCAGCACCGTAACAGGGGACCCCGATGGCTACACCTTC.

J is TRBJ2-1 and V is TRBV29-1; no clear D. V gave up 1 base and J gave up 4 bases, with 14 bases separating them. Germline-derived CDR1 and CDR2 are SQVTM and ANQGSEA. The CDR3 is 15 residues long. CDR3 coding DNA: TGCAGCGTTGAAGGACTCTTTGGGGTGTACAATGAGCAGTTCTTC. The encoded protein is CSVEGLFGVYNEQFF.

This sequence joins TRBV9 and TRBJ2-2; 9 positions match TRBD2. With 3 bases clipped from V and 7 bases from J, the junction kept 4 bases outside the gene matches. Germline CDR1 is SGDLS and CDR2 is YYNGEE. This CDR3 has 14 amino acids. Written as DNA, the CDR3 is TGTGCCAGCAGCGCCAGGACTAGCGACGGGGAGCTGTTTTTT. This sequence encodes CASSARTSDGELFF.

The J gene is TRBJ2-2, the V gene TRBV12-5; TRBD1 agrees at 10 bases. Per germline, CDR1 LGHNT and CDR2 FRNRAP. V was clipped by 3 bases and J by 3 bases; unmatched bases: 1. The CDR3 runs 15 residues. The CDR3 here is CASGFGTGDTGELFF. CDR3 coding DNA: TGTGCTAGTGGTTTCGGGACAGGGGACACCGGGGAGCTGTTTTTT.

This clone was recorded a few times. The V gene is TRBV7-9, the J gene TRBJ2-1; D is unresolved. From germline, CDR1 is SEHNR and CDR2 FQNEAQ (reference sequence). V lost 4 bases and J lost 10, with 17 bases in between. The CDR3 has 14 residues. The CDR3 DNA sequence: TGTGCCAGCAGCTCCTCCCCTAGGGTAGGAGAGCAGTTCTTC. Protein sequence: CASSSSPRVGEQFF.

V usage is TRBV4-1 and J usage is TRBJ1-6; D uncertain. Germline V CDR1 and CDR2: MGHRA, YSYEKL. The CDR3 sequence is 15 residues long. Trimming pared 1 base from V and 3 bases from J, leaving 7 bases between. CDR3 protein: CASSQARNYNSPLHF. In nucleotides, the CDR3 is TGCGCCAGCAGCCAAGCGCGGAACTATAATTCACCCCTCCACTTT.

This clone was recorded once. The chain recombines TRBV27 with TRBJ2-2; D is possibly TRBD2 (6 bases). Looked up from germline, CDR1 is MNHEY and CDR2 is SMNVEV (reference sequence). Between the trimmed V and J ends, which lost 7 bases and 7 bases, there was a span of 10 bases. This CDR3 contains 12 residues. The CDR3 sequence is CASTQGGGELFF. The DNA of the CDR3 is TGTGCCAGCACTCAGGGAGGCGGGGAGCTGTTTTTT.

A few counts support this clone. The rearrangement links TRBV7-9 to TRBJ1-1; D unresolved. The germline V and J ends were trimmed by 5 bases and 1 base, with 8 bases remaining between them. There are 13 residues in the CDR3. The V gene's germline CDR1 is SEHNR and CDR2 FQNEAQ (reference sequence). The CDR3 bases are TGTGCCAGCAGCGGCGCCAGGAACACTGAAGCTTTCTTT. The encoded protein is CASSGARNTEAFF.

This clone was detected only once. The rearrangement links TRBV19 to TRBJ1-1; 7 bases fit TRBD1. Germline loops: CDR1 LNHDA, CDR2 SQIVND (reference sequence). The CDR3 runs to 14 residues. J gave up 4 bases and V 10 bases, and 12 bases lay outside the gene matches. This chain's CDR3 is CATTGKGAITEAFF. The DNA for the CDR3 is TGTGCCACCACCGGGAAGGGGGCCATCACTGAAGCTTTCTTT.

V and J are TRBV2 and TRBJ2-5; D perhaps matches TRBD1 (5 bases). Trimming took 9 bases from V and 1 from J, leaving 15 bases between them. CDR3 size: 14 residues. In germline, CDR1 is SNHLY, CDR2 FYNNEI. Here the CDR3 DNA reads TGTGCCAGTATCTTACAGGATTTCCAAGAGACCCAGTACTTC. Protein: CASILQDFQETQYF.

CDR3 protein: CATSKETGGALAKNIQYF. In DNA, the CDR3 is TGTGCCACCAGCAAGGAGACAGGGGGAGCCTTAGCCAAAAACATTCAGTACTTC. The rearrangement links TRBV15 to TRBJ2-4; 9 nucleotides line up with TRBD1. The germline CDR1 and CDR2 sequences are LNHNV and YYDKDF (reference sequence). J was trimmed by 0 bases and V by 4 bases; bases with no gene match: 10. The CDR3 is made up of 18 amino acids.

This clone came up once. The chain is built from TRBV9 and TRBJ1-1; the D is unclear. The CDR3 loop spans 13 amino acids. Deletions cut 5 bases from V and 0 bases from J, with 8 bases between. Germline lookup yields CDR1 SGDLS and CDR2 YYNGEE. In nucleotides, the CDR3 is TGTGCCAGCAGGGGAAATATGAACACTGAAGCTTTCTTT. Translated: CASRGNMNTEAFF.

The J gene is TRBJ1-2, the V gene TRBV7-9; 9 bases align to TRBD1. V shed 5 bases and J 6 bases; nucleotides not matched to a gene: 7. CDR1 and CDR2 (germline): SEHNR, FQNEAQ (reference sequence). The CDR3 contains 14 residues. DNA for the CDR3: TGTGCCAGCAGCCTGGGACAGGGAAAGAATGGCTACACCTTC. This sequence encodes CASSLGQGKNGYTF.

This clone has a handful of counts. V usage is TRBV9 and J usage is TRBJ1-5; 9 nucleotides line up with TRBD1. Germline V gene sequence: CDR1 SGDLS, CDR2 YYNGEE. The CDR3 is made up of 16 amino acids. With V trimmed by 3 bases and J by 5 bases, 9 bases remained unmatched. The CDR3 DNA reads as TGTGCCAGCAGCGCAGGGACAGGGAAGGCTGATCAGCCCCAGCATTTT. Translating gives CASSAGTGKADQPQHF.

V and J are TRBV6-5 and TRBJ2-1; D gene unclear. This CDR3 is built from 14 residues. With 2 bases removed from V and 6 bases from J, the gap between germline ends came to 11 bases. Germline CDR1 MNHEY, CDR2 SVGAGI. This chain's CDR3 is CASSYSYQANEQFF. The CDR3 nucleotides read TGTGCCAGCAGTTACAGCTATCAAGCCAATGAGCAGTTCTTC.